The present entry profiles one TCR beta chain with its context. This entry is derived from a study of T cell responses to AZD1222 COVID-19 vaccine. Some clones are missing from TCRdb's copy, which holds only in-frame ones; the method was immunoSEQ multiplex PCR. The table records 120,000 or so clones, about 87% of them present only once. The CDR3 is 16 amino acids. The germline CDR1 and CDR2 sequences are MNHEY and SVGAGI. The junction had 9 bases not matched to a gene; V was cut back by 0 bases and J by 8 bases. This TCR was recovered from an adult in good health. This chain connects TRBV6-5 to TRBJ1-4; 7 bases agree with TRBD1. The sequenced sample was peripheral blood, obtained on day 0 of AZD1222 vaccination. The CDR3 here is CASSYSISPGGEKLFF. DNA of the CDR3: TGTGCCAGCAGTTACTCGATATCCCCAGGGGGGGAAAAACTGTTTTTT.